The 8 T cell receptor beta chains below were found in one sample sequenced in a study of vaccination and CD4 T cells after COVID-19. Noted treatment: approximately 11-day PBMC culture with coronavirus spike peptide pools or control peptides (ViraFEST assay). Sequence data for DNA of cultured CD4+ T cells were generated by the Oncomine TCR Beta short-read assay. TCRdb re-analysed the PCR reads in MiXCR, keeping a single row per CDR3 protein. The data contain about 20,000 distinct CDR3 sequences, roughly 40% of them singletons. What these receptors recognize is not known. This specimen consisted of CD4+ T cells from blood, cultured in vitro, obtained before SARS-CoV-2 vaccination. These receptors were obtained from a human donor who received a COVID-19 vaccine.

This chain links TRBV7-8 with TRBJ2-5; D might be TRBD2 (7 bases). Germline assignment: CDR1 SGHVS and CDR2 FQNEAQ. The CDR3 runs 17 residues. Deletions cut 5 bases from V and 5 bases from J, with 24 bases between. The CDR3 DNA sequence: TGTGCCAGCAGCGCCACAGGGCTAGCGGTGGTCTGGGAGACCCAGTACTTC. This codes for CASSATGLAVVWETQYF.

This clonotype was counted once. The CDR3 reads CASSEGLSGNTIYF. For the CDR3, the DNA is TGTGCCAGCAGCGAGGGGCTCTCTGGAAACACCATATATTTT. This sequence joins TRBV9 and TRBJ1-3; a possible D gene is TRBD1 (5 bases). The germline V and J ends were trimmed by 3 bases and 0 bases, with 7 bases remaining between them. The CDR3 loop spans 14 amino acids. Germline values: CDR1 SGDLS, CDR2 YYNGEE.

The chain is built from TRBV10-3 and TRBJ2-5, with TRBD1 as a possible D gene (5 bases). Germline V gene data show CDR1 as ENHRY and CDR2 as SYGVKD. V dropped 10 bases and J dropped 1 base, with 13 bases sitting between them. The CDR3 runs 13 residues. CDR3 residues: CATKGVTQETQYF. In nucleotides, the CDR3 is TGTGCCACCAAAGGGGTAACCCAAGAGACCCAGTACTTC.

The chain recombines TRBV15 with TRBJ2-3, with D perhaps matching TRBD2 (5 bases). The CDR3 extends over 13 amino acids. Germline V gene lookup returns CDR1 LNHNV and CDR2 YYDKDF (reference sequence). V lost 0 bases and J lost 7, with 8 bases in between. CDR3 sequence (DNA): TGTGCCACCAGCAGAGATAGAGGGAATACGCAGTATTTT. Translated: CATSRDRGNTQYF.

This sequence joins TRBV12-3 or TRBV12-4 and TRBJ2-2; D possibly corresponds to TRBD2 (5 bases). The CDR3 runs to 14 residues. V lost 10 bases and J 4 bases, leaving 16 bases between the germline ends. The CDR3 coding sequence is TGTGCCATCTATGTCGGGGTGGGCACCGGGGAGCTGTTTTTT. Translating gives CAIYVGVGTGELFF.

V and J are TRBV6-5 and TRBJ2-5; no reliable D call. V gave up 3 bases and J gave up 2 bases, with 10 bases separating them. Germline V lookup: CDR1 MNHEY, CDR2 SVGAGI. The CDR3 runs to 14 residues. The CDR3 nucleotides are TGTGCCAGCAGTTATGGCCGACTTCAAGAGACCCAGTACTTC. The encoded protein is CASSYGRLQETQYF.

The chain carries TRBV20-1 and TRBJ2-3; 7 nucleotides line up with TRBD2. The junction had 9 bases not matched to a gene; V was cut back by 6 bases and J by 0 bases. The CDR3 is 15 amino acids. Germline V gene data show CDR1 as DFQATT and CDR2 as SNEGSKA (reference sequence). The CDR3 bases are TGCAGTGCCGACGACAGAGCGGGGAGCACAGATACGCAGTATTTT. As protein: CSADDRAGSTDTQYF.

CDR3 nucleotide sequence: TGTGCCAGCAGTTTATCGGCGGGACAGGGAAGGAACGAGCAGTACTTC. This encodes CASSLSAGQGRNEQYF. The chain carries TRBV27 and TRBJ2-7; 9 positions match TRBD1. The CDR3 has 16 amino acids. V was clipped by 0 bases and J by 5 bases; unmatched bases: 8. In germline, CDR1 is MNHEY, CDR2 SMNVEV (reference sequence).